This TCR beta chain was found in a study of CD8 T cells in ankylosing spondylitis. General observations from the study: Apparently characteristic of ankylosing spondylitis blood was a TCR beta motif (eight highly homologous variants). Past studies reported some motif variants in reactive arthritis synovial fluid and blood. CD8+ cells made up the disease-linked clones, which were relatively rare in peripheral blood.

About this clonotype: As yet, its antigen is unknown.

Germline V gene data show CDR1 as SGHNT and CDR2 as YYREEE (reference sequence). The length of the CDR3 is 13 residues. Quantitative 5'-RACE was performed with molecular barcodes, and it yielded the TCR beta libraries. TCRdb re-called the 5' RACE reads through MiXCR, storing one row per CDR3 protein. This table holds about 390,000 distinct CDR3 sequences, approximately 20% found once. What was sequenced was blood, either unsorted or a sorted T cell fraction (not recorded which). V usage is TRBV5-4 and J usage is TRBJ2-2, with 7 bases matching TRBD2. This receptor was obtained from a male donor with ankylosing spondylitis. The CDR3 DNA sequence: TGTGCAGCGGGAAACACGAACACCGGGGAGCTGTTTTTT. As protein: CAAGNTNTGELFF.